The 24 T cell receptor beta chains below all came from one sample that was sequenced in a study of blood T cell repertoires in COVID-19. Some clones are missing from TCRdb's copy, which holds only in-frame ones; the method was immunoSEQ multiplex PCR. Of 100,000 to 150,000 clones in the sample, roughly 90% were seen once. Input material: peripheral blood. The receptors were gathered from a man aged 55 to 69 with COVID-19, enrolled during active disease.

The J gene is TRBJ1-4, the V gene TRBV2; 8 bases align to TRBD1. V shed 11 bases, J shed 6 bases, and the junction held 17 bases outside the gene matches. This CDR3 is 16 amino acids long. Germline-derived CDR1 and CDR2 are SNHLY and FYNNEI. In nucleotides, the CDR3 is TGTGCCGTAACGAGACAGGGGACCCTCTCTGATGAAAAACTGTTTTTT. This gives the protein CAVTRQGTLSDEKLFF. Using reference TRBV2 and TRBJ1-4 for the parts outside the CDR3, the full variable domain is EPEVTQTPSHQVTQMGQEVILRCVPISNHLYFYWYRQILGQKVEFLVSFYNNEISEKSEIFDDQFSVERPDGSNFTLKIRSTKLEDSAMYFCAVTRQGTLSDEKLFFGSGTQLSVL.

The gene calls are TRBV4-1 and TRBJ2-1, with D tentatively TRBD2 (6 bases). This CDR3 has 18 amino acids. The V end lost 4 bases, the J end lost 1 base, and 20 bases lay between the germline ends. The germline V gene has CDR1 MGHRA and CDR2 YSYEKL. CDR3 residues: CASSLLPAGRKSYNEQFF. The CDR3 DNA reads TGCGCCAGCAGCCTTCTCCCGGCGGGGCGGAAATCCTACAATGAGCAGTTCTTC.

A word on this clone: Its ends do not fully match the called genes, so a read error is possible. The gene calls are TRBV9 and TRBJ1-1; D may be TRBD1 (6 bases). Germline V gene sequence: CDR1 SGDLS, CDR2 YYNGEE. There are 17 residues in the CDR3. The CDR3 loop is CASSEFPGTTVNTEAFF. DNA of the CDR3: TGTGCCAGCAGCGAGTTTCCCGGGACAACGGTGAATACTGAAGCTTTCTTT.

The chain uses TRBV24-1 and TRBJ2-1; 8 bases align to TRBD2. Unmatched junction bases numbered 3, after V lost 8 bases and J lost 1 base. In germline, CDR1 is KGHDR, CDR2 SFDVKD. The CDR3 covers 14 residues. The CDR3 nucleotides are TGTGCCACCACCGGGGGGGGGTCCTACAATGAGCAGTTCTTC. Translated: CATTGGGSYNEQFF.

The chain combines TRBV28 with TRBJ2-2; a weak D match, TRBD2 (6 bases). This CDR3 comprises 16 residues. The germline CDR1 and CDR2 sequences are MDHEN and SYDVKM. V lost 4 bases, J lost 3 bases, and 15 bases lay in between. The CDR3 sequence: CASSSPGSMDTGELFF. CDR3 nucleotide sequence: TGTGCCAGCAGTTCCCCCGGGAGCATGGACACCGGGGAGCTGTTTTTT.

The rearrangement uses TRBV7-9 and TRBJ2-7, with D perhaps matching TRBD2 (5 bases). The CDR3 extends over 13 amino acids. The V and J ends lost 5 bases and 6 bases respectively, with 14 bases between them. Germline V gene lookup returns CDR1 SEHNR and CDR2 FQNEAQ (reference sequence). The CDR3 here is CASSTKLVPEQYF. The CDR3 coding sequence is TGTGCCAGCAGCACCAAACTAGTTCCCGAGCAGTACTTC.

This clone was observed once. The rearrangement links TRBV11-2 to TRBJ2-1; 11 bases agree with TRBD2. This CDR3 has 15 amino acids. V lost 6 bases and J lost 2; bases outside the gene matches: 3. Per germline, CDR1 SGHAT and CDR2 FQNNGV. The CDR3 DNA is TGTGCCAGCAGGGGACTAGCGGCCCCCTACAATGAGCAGTTCTTC. Its translation: CASRGLAAPYNEQFF.

The chain employs TRBV14 and TRBJ2-7; 8 nucleotides align to TRBD1. The germline gives CDR1 SGHDN, CDR2 FVKESK. V lost 4 bases, J lost 2 bases, and 7 bases stayed unmatched. The CDR3 spans 15 residues. This CDR3 reads CASSRGQGFTYEQYF. The CDR3 coding sequence is TGTGCCAGCAGCCGAGGACAGGGTTTCACCTACGAGCAGTACTTC.

The J gene is TRBJ1-1, the V gene TRBV7-9, with D possibly TRBD1 on 5 matching bases. V gave up 2 bases and J gave up 5 bases, with 9 bases separating them. The CDR3 loop spans 13 amino acids. Germline lookup yields CDR1 SEHNR and CDR2 FQNEAQ (reference sequence). CDR3 bases: TGTGCCAGCAGCTTACCCAGGGCAACTGAAGCTTTCTTT. This gives the protein CASSLPRATEAFF.

This clone was seen more than once but under ten times. The V and J genes are TRBV6-5 and TRBJ2-2; no definite D call. The CDR3 extends over 15 amino acids. The ends were cut back, 2 bases at V and 1 base at J, with 8 bases in the middle. Germline-derived CDR1 and CDR2 are MNHEY and SVGAGI. The CDR3 coding sequence is TGTGCCAGCAGTTACCGGCTAGTGAACACCGGGGAGCTGTTTTTT. It specifies CASSYRLVNTGELFF.

The V and J genes are TRBV2 and TRBJ1-5; D possibly corresponds to TRBD1 (5 bases). The ends were cut back, 1 base at V and 2 bases at J, with 12 bases in the middle. The CDR3 runs to 16 residues. Germline CDR1 is SNHLY and CDR2 is FYNNEI. The chain's CDR3 is CASSEGQGEGNQPQHF. DNA of the CDR3: TGTGCCAGCAGTGAAGGCCAGGGCGAGGGCAATCAGCCCCAGCATTTT.

The chain links TRBV27 to TRBJ2-7, with D perhaps matching TRBD1 (6 bases). Per the germline V gene, CDR1 is MNHEY and CDR2 is SMNVEV (reference sequence). Trimming left V 2 bases short and J 0 bases short, with 11 bases between. The CDR3 contains 15 residues. Here the CDR3 DNA reads TGTGCCAGCAGTTTAAGTTGGGACAACTCCTACGAGCAGTACTTC. Translated, it gives CASSLSWDNSYEQYF.

This chain joins TRBV30 and TRBJ1-1; D gene ambiguous. The CDR3 runs to 12 residues. Germline V lookup: CDR1 GTSNPN, CDR2 SVGIG (reference sequence). V was shortened by 2 bases and J by 3 bases, with 7 bases between the two germline ends. DNA of the CDR3: TGTGCCTGGAGTTCGCGTTACACTGAAGCTTTCTTT. It codes for CAWSSRYTEAFF. The complete variable domain, with remaining parts taken from reference TRBV30 and TRBJ1-1, reads SQTIHQWPATLVQPVGSPLSLECTVEGTSNPNLYWYRQAAGRGLQLLFYSVGIGQISSEVPQNLSASRPQDRQFILSSKKLLLSDSGFYLCAWSSRYTEAFFGQGTRLTVV.

Concerning this clone: The same CDR3 is also encoded by other DNA sequences in this sample. The chain uses TRBV30 and TRBJ1-6; D not certain. The CDR3 consists of 13 residues. Trimming took 3 bases from V and 4 from J, leaving 7 bases between them. Germline V gene data show CDR1 as GTSNPN and CDR2 as SVGIG (reference sequence). The CDR3 region is CAWRASYNSPLHF. CDR3 nucleotides: TGTGCCTGGAGAGCTAGTTATAATTCACCCCTCCACTTT.

V is TRBV9 and J is TRBJ1-4; D not certain. Germline V gene sequence: CDR1 SGDLS, CDR2 YYNGEE. The CDR3 extends over 12 amino acids. The V end lost 6 bases, the J end lost 4 bases, and 7 bases lay between the germline ends. CDR3 loop: CASNRLNEKLFF. The CDR3 DNA sequence: TGTGCCAGCAACCGACTTAATGAAAAACTGTTTTTT.

In this sample, this clone turned up once. V is TRBV6-5 and J is TRBJ1-3; TRBD1 matches at 7 bases. J lost 0 bases, V lost 5 bases, and 4 bases had no gene match. The V gene's germline CDR1 is MNHEY and CDR2 SVGAGI. CDR3 length: 15 residues. As DNA, the CDR3 is TGTGCCAGCAGTCGGACAGGCAACTCTGGAAACACCATATATTTT. This sequence encodes CASSRTGNSGNTIYF.

J is TRBJ2-6 and V is TRBV6-1; the match to TRBD1 covers 7 bases. Looked up from germline, CDR1 is MNHNS and CDR2 is SASEGT. V lost 0 bases, J lost 1 base, and 0 bases stayed unmatched. CDR3 length equals 16 residues. The chain's CDR3 is CASSEATGSGANVLTF. The CDR3 region has the DNA TGTGCCAGCAGTGAAGCGACAGGGTCTGGGGCCAACGTCCTGACTTTC.

The chain joins TRBV7-9 to TRBJ2-2, with 7 bases that match TRBD2. The CDR3 is made up of 15 amino acids. Looked up from germline, CDR1 is SEHNR and CDR2 is FQNEAQ (reference sequence). The junction had 9 bases not matched to a gene; V was cut back by 6 bases and J by 5 bases. The CDR3 protein is CASRSTGTTTGELFF. The CDR3 region has the DNA TGTGCCAGCAGGTCTACCGGGACTACGACCGGGGAGCTGTTTTTT.

This clone has a count of ten or more. The V gene is TRBV7-2, the J gene TRBJ1-1, with 7 bases aligning to TRBD1. This CDR3 is built from 15 residues. Germline CDR1 is SGHTA and CDR2 is FQGNSA. V was pared by 1 base and J by 3 bases, with 5 bases of the junction left unmatched. The CDR3 bases are TGTGCCAGCAGCTTAGGGCTCAGGGGGGACACTGAAGCTTTCTTT. This translates into CASSLGLRGDTEAFF.

The chain combines TRBV7-8 with TRBJ1-1; 8 bases map to TRBD1. There are 16 residues in the CDR3. V shed 0 bases and J 0 bases; nucleotides not matched to a gene: 3. Germline V gives CDR1 SGHVS, CDR2 FQNEAQ. CDR3: CASSLATGAMNTEAFF. CDR3 DNA: TGTGCCAGCAGCTTAGCGACAGGGGCCATGAACACTGAAGCTTTCTTT.

This clone was detected only once. The chain has TRBV7-9 and TRBJ2-1, with D perhaps matching TRBD2 (6 bases). The CDR3 runs 13 residues. Germline V CDR1 and CDR2: SEHNR, FQNEAQ (reference sequence). The ends were cut back, 7 bases at V and 7 bases at J, with 14 bases in the middle. The CDR3: CASTWDAGNEQFF. The CDR3 DNA is TGTGCCAGCACGTGGGACGCGGGGAATGAGCAGTTCTTC.

The chain employs TRBV27 and TRBJ2-7, with TRBD2 matching 7 bases. Germline values: CDR1 MNHEY, CDR2 SMNVEV (reference sequence). The trim removed 5 bases at V and 4 bases at J, leaving 11 bases unmatched. This CDR3 region has 15 residues. The CDR3 protein is CASSPSLSGGYEQYF. The DNA of the CDR3 is TGTGCCAGCAGTCCAAGCCTCTCGGGAGGATACGAGCAGTACTTC.

This clone was detected once. This sequence joins TRBV2 and TRBJ2-1; TRBD1 agrees at 11 bases. J was trimmed by 11 bases and V by 5 bases; bases with no gene match: 14. Germline values: CDR1 SNHLY, CDR2 FYNNEI. This CDR3 has 16 residues. As DNA, the CDR3 is TGTGCCAGCAGTTACTCACAGGGACAGGGGGATATGAAGCAGTTCTTC. Its translation is CASSYSQGQGDMKQFF.

The chain recombines TRBV7-3 with TRBJ2-1; 10 positions agree with TRBD2. The CDR3 is 16 amino acids. Germline V CDR1 and CDR2: SGHTA, FQGTGA. V shed 5 bases and J 0 bases; nucleotides not matched to a gene: 4. The CDR3, as DNA: TGTGCCAGCAGCCCTCGGACTAGCGGCTCCTACAATGAGCAGTTCTTC. This gives the protein CASSPRTSGSYNEQFF.